The rows below give T cell receptor beta chains drawn from one sample of a study of T cells after yellow fever vaccination. TCRdb used MiXCR to reprocess the 5' RACE reads, holding one entry per CDR3 protein. The sample shows more than 300,000 distinct CDR3 sequences, around 4.5% of them seen only once. The specimen was PBMCs, collected 15 days after the yellow fever booster vaccination. These receptors were taken from a man between 18 and 35 years old who received the YFV17D yellow fever vaccine. CDR3s leave out the opening cysteine and the closing phenylalanine or tryptophan. A D gene is named only where the DNA matches it firmly. Size is omitted from some rows. Given values are once, few, many or a class for expanded clones.

V gene	clone size	J gene	D gene	CDR3 length	CDR3 protein
TRBV6-1	many	TRBJ2-1	NA	11	ASSENRIGEQF
TRBV6-2/TRBV6-3	NA	TRBJ2-3	NA	11	ASSPREQDTQY
TRBV12-3/TRBV12-4	many	TRBJ1-1	NA	12	ASHPGVLATEAF
TRBV7-6	NA	TRBJ2-1	NA	13	ASSLDFQGYNEQF
TRBV6-5	many	TRBJ1-1	TRBD1	13	ASRPGQGWGTEAF
TRBV24-1	NA	TRBJ1-1	TRBD1	10	ATSGTGPEAF
TRBV6-6	many	TRBJ1-1	NA	12	AGRTSIARTEAF
TRBV6-5	NA	TRBJ2-7	NA	13	ASSYSMTGTYEQY
TRBV7-2	many	TRBJ1-2	NA	13	ASSFAGGTAWSPT
TRBV5-4	few	TRBJ2-2	NA	11	ASLRPGTGELF
TRBV10-3	few	TRBJ2-3	NA	9	AISELKTQY
TRBV11-1	many	TRBJ2-2	NA	11	ASSPSGPGELF
TRBV5-1	few	TRBJ2-3	NA	10	ASSIWGDTQY
TRBV20-1	NA	TRBJ2-1	NA	15	SARPYSRRGSYNEQF
TRBV10-3	many	TRBJ2-1	TRBD2	12	AISEGGGVYEQF
TRBV7-9	few	TRBJ2-1	TRBD2	13	ASSSLAGGNNEQF
TRBV4-3	many	TRBJ1-4	NA	11	ASSQDRVENLF
TRBV7-2	NA	TRBJ2-3	NA	13	ASSFRLGGTDTQY
TRBV27	many	TRBJ2-1	NA	12	ASRPQNEMNEQF
TRBV7-9	few	TRBJ1-4	NA	13	ASSSDDQWGEKLF
TRBV6-5	many	TRBJ2-3	TRBD2	14	ASKFSGGRSTDTQY
TRBV5-4	NA	TRBJ2-5	NA	11	ASTLRLGETQY
TRBV5-1	NA	TRBJ1-1	NA	11	ASSLAGEQGAF
TRBV4-3	few	TRBJ2-3	NA	15	ASSLLVGTPSTDTQY
TRBV5-1	many	TRBJ2-5	NA	12	ASSEPGSRETQY
TRBV5-1	many	TRBJ1-1	NA	12	ASSFSQGNTEAF
TRBV12-3/TRBV12-4	many	TRBJ2-5	NA	11	ASASLRMETQY
TRBV19	few	TRBJ2-2	NA	13	ASSIKAGATGELF
TRBV6-2/TRBV6-3	NA	TRBJ1-1	NA	13	ASSPGPQGGTEAF
TRBV5-6	many	TRBJ2-5	TRBD1	12	ASSTPGTGETQY
TRBV20-1	few	TRBJ1-1	NA	13	SARDPGAGFTEAF
TRBV10-3	many	TRBJ1-2	NA	10	AITEGQGGYT